The 23 T cell receptor beta chains in this list originate from one sample, sequenced in a study of T cell responses to AZD1222 COVID-19 vaccine. Some clones are missing from TCRdb's copy, which holds only in-frame ones; the method was immunoSEQ multiplex PCR. This table holds more than 70,000 clones, 75% to 95% found once. Source: peripheral blood, taken 28 days after the second AZD1222 dose. The receptor set was obtained from an adult who received the AZD1222 COVID-19 vaccine.

This clone was seen a single time. The V call is TRBV6-2 or TRBV6-3, the J call TRBJ1-1; no definite D call. V gave up 4 bases and J gave up 2 bases, with 20 bases separating them. The CDR3 loop spans 17 amino acids. Germline V gene sequence: CDR1 MNHEY, CDR2 SVGEGT. CDR3 loop: CASSFYSPSGLNTEAFF. CDR3 coding DNA: TGTGCCAGCAGTTTTTATTCCCCGTCCGGCTTAAACACTGAAGCTTTCTTT.

The chain employs TRBV21-1 and TRBJ1-1. TRBV21-1 is marked as a pseudogene. CDR3 length: 15 residues. This CDR3 reads CASITPGSTGTEAFF. In DNA, the CDR3 is TGTGCCAGCATTACCCCCGGGAGTACAGGGACTGAAGCTTTCTTT.

The chain employs TRBV5-1 and TRBJ1-1; possible D gene TRBD1, 5 bases. V was pared by 1 base and J by 1 base, with 5 bases between. This CDR3 spans 13 amino acids. Germline CDR1 is SGHRS and CDR2 is YFSETQ. The CDR3 spells CASSLRGNTEAFF. The DNA for the CDR3 is TGCGCCAGCAGCTTGAGGGGGAACACTGAAGCTTTCTTT. The whole variable domain, filled in from reference TRBV5-1 and TRBJ1-1, reads KAGVTQTPRYLIKTRGQQVTLSCSPISGHRSVSWYQQTPGQGLQFLFEYFSETQRNKGNFPGRFSGRQFSNSRSEMNVSTLELGDSALYLCASSLRGNTEAFFGQGTRLTVV.

V gene TRBV6-5 combines with J gene TRBJ1-4; D is possibly TRBD1 (5 bases). The CDR3 loop spans 16 amino acids. Trimming took off 4 bases at V and 4 bases at J, with 16 bases between the two ends. CDR1 and CDR2 from the germline V gene are MNHEY and SVGAGI. CDR3 bases: TGTGCCAGCAGTTCCGGGGGGAATGATATTAATGAAAAACTGTTTTTT. This codes for CASSSGGNDINEKLFF.

This chain joins TRBV7-8 and TRBJ2-7; TRBD1 matches 8 bases. V lost 6 bases, J lost 2 bases, and 9 bases stayed unmatched. The CDR3 is 15 residues long. Germline values: CDR1 SGHVS, CDR2 FQNEAQ. CDR3 nucleotide sequence: TGTGCCAGCAGTCATAGGACAGGGATAACCTACGAGCAGTACTTC. Residues: CASSHRTGITYEQYF.

This clone was counted once. V gene TRBV6-5 combines with J gene TRBJ2-1; D is undetermined. Germline CDR1 is MNHEY and CDR2 is SVGAGI. V was cut by 6 bases and J by 6 bases, with 6 bases left in between. The CDR3 runs to 11 residues. CDR3: CASSNSNEQFF. Written as DNA, the CDR3 is TGTGCCAGCAGCAACAGCAATGAGCAGTTCTTC.

The chain combines TRBV7-2 with TRBJ1-1; D may be TRBD1 (5 bases). V lost 2 bases to trimming and J lost 6 bases, with 16 bases between them. The germline V gene encodes CDR1 SGHTA and CDR2 FQGNSA. CDR3 length: 15 amino acids. Here the CDR3 DNA reads TGTGCCAGCAGCTTATCGGCAGGAACGGGGGCTGAAGCTTTCTTT. Its translation: CASSLSAGTGAEAFF.

The gene calls are TRBV14 and TRBJ1-2, with D unclear. There are 11 residues in the CDR3. CDR1 and CDR2 (germline): SGHDN, FVKESK. V shed 4 bases and J shed 6 bases, with 6 bases lying between them. The CDR3 protein is CASSPTHGYTF. The CDR3 DNA reads as TGTGCCAGCAGCCCGACACATGGCTACACCTTC.

The chain has TRBV29-1 and TRBJ2-3; maybe TRBD2 (5 bases). The V gene lost 6 bases and the J gene lost 4 bases, with 11 bases spanning the gap. CDR3 length: 12 amino acids. Germline assignment: CDR1 SQVTM and CDR2 ANQGSEA. In DNA, the CDR3 is TGCAGCGTGGGAGCGGAATCAGATACGCAGTATTTT. Its protein product is CSVGAESDTQYF.

This chain links TRBV4-3 with TRBJ1-6; D not certain. Germline loops: CDR1 LGHNA, CDR2 YSLEER. The CDR3 sequence is 13 residues long. V gave up 0 bases and J gave up 7 bases, with 4 bases separating them. The CDR3: CASSQDQNSPLHF. CDR3 DNA: TGCGCCAGCAGCCAAGATCAAAATTCACCCCTCCACTTT.

V gene TRBV6-5 combines with J gene TRBJ1-6; weak D call: TRBD1 (6 bases). Germline V gene lookup returns CDR1 MNHEY and CDR2 SVGAGI. The length of the CDR3 is 13 residues. Trimming removed 6 bases from V and 10 bases from J, with 13 bases in between. The CDR3 nucleotides are TGTGCCAGCAGGGGAGGGGGGAGATCACCCCTCCACTTT. It yields the protein CASRGGGRSPLHF.

This chain uses TRBV5-5 with TRBJ1-5; D is possibly TRBD1 (6 bases). V gave up 3 bases and J gave up 3 bases, with 22 bases separating them. The germline gives CDR1 SGHKS, CDR2 YYEKEE (reference sequence). CDR3 size: 18 residues. This CDR3 reads CASSWGATGTSLNQPQHF. The DNA of the CDR3 is TGTGCCAGCAGCTGGGGGGCGACCGGGACCTCCCTCAATCAGCCCCAGCATTTT.

The chain couples TRBV19 to TRBJ1-1; no firm D call. Between the trimmed V and J ends, which lost 7 bases and 4 bases, there was a span of 10 bases. Germline V gene data show CDR1 as LNHDA and CDR2 as SQIVND (reference sequence). The length of the CDR3 is 12 residues. CDR3 sequence reads: CASNGGSTEAFF. CDR3 bases: TGTGCCAGTAACGGAGGTAGCACTGAAGCTTTCTTT.

This chain joins TRBV10-1 and TRBJ2-1; 8 nucleotides match TRBD1. The J segment lost 9 bases and the V segment lost 6 bases, leaving 7 bases of the junction unmatched. The CDR3 consists of 13 residues. Germline CDR1 WNHNN, CDR2 SYGVQD (reference sequence). The CDR3 coding sequence is TGCGCCAGCAGAGGACAGGGTTATAGTGAGCAGTTCTTC. Translating it yields CASRGQGYSEQFF.

This rearrangement joins TRBV5-4 to TRBJ2-5; possibly TRBD1 for D (5 bases). Deletions cut 0 bases from V and 4 bases from J, with 10 bases between. The CDR3 has 14 amino acids. Germline V gene sequence: CDR1 SGHNT, CDR2 YYREEE (reference sequence). The CDR3 loop reads CASSLDRFGETQYF. The CDR3 nucleotides read TGTGCCAGCAGCTTGGACAGGTTTGGAGAGACCCAGTACTTC.

This chain joins TRBV9 and TRBJ2-3; TRBD2 aligns across 10 bases. This CDR3 is 17 amino acids long. Germline V lookup: CDR1 SGDLS, CDR2 YYNGEE. The V segment lost 4 bases and the J segment 3 bases; nucleotides outside the gene matches: 11. CDR3 nucleotides: TGTGCCAGCAGCCCCGAAAGCGGGAGGGCCCTTACAGATACGCAGTATTTT. Residues: CASSPESGRALTDTQYF.

This rearrangement joins TRBV5-1 to TRBJ2-2, with TRBD1 as a possible D gene (6 bases). This CDR3 has 14 amino acids. V lost 0 bases, J lost 8 bases, and 11 bases lay in between. Germline V gives CDR1 SGHRS, CDR2 YFSETQ. The CDR3 loop reads CASSLGQVEGELFF. The CDR3 nucleotides read TGCGCCAGCAGCTTGGGACAGGTGGAGGGGGAGCTGTTTTTT.

V gene TRBV6-5 combines with J gene TRBJ2-3; D is perhaps TRBD2 (6 bases). With 6 bases removed from V and 3 bases from J, the gap between germline ends came to 10 bases. CDR3 length: 13 amino acids. The germline gives CDR1 MNHEY, CDR2 SVGAGI. CDR3 loop: CASRRDRTDTQYF. DNA of the CDR3: TGTGCCAGCAGGCGGGATAGGACAGATACGCAGTATTTT.

The V and J genes are TRBV7-2 and TRBJ1-2, with 8 positions matching TRBD1. Germline CDR1 SGHTA, CDR2 FQGNSA. The CDR3 sequence is 14 residues long. V was clipped by 6 bases and J by 8 bases; unmatched bases: 11. The CDR3 DNA is TGTGCCAGCAGTTCGAAAGGACAGGGAGGAGGCTACACCTTC. This codes for CASSSKGQGGGYTF.

The V and J genes are TRBV6-4 and TRBJ2-1; D gene unclear. Trimming stripped 0 bases from V and 5 bases from J, with 5 bases between. The germline V gene encodes CDR1 MRHNA and CDR2 SNTAGT. The CDR3 has 13 residues. CDR3 nucleotide sequence: TGTGCCAGCAGTGACTCGAGAAACAATGAGCAGTTCTTC. Amino acids: CASSDSRNNEQFF.

J is TRBJ2-3 and V is TRBV3-1 (or the pseudogene TRBV3-2); no clear D gene. The CDR3 spans 14 residues. V gave up 4 bases and J gave up 0 bases, with 8 bases separating them. Germline values: CDR1 LGHDT, CDR2 YNNKEL (reference sequence). Here the CDR3 DNA reads TGTGCCAGCAGCCCCCTGGGGAGCACAGATACGCAGTATTTT. This encodes CASSPLGSTDTQYF.

DNA for the CDR3: TGTGCCAGCACCGGTAGTATAAAGACATCAGAAGCTTTCTTT. This translates into CASTGSIKTSEAFF. The genes are TRBV28 and TRBJ1-1; D gene uncertain. V was shortened by 7 bases and J by 8 bases, with 20 bases between the two germline ends. The CDR3 is 14 residues long. CDR1 and CDR2 from the germline V gene are MDHEN and SYDVKM.

The chain recombines TRBV7-2 with TRBJ2-7; TRBD1 aligns across 12 bases. The germline gives CDR1 SGHTA, CDR2 FQGNSA. The CDR3 is made up of 15 amino acids. V was clipped by 4 bases and J by 5 bases; unmatched bases: 6. The CDR3 loop reads CASSSPGQGAHEQYF. The CDR3 DNA is TGTGCCAGCAGCTCCCCGGGACAGGGGGCCCACGAGCAGTACTTC.